This T cell receptor (beta chain) was obtained from a study of blood T cell repertoires in COVID-19. At the level of the study: Acute and convalescent COVID-19 specimens originated in the United States, Italy and Spain. From T cells, B-cell-depleted T cells, or PBMCs came the material, which was cDNA or gDNA.

Trimming took off 4 bases at V and 0 bases at J, with 10 bases between the two ends. There are 15 residues in the CDR3. From germline, CDR1 is MGHRA and CDR2 YSYEKL. Original analysis: Reference gene primer amplification gave estimated nucleated cell counts. Produced via immunoSEQ multiplex PCR; TCRdb's table is partial and in-frame only. V and J calls and clone size are those listed in that table; D and trimming were worked out from the DNA. The sample consists of 380,000 or so clones, about 90% of them appearing once. This receptor was identified in a man aged 40-49 years with acute or convalescent COVID-19. Material: peripheral blood. This rearrangement joins TRBV4-1 to TRBJ2-1; D gene ambiguous. The CDR3 DNA follows: TGCGCCAGCAGCCCCACAGCCTACTCCTACAATGAGCAGTTCTTC. It is translated as CASSPTAYSYNEQFF.